Each of the 12 T cell receptor beta chains below was sequenced from the same sample in a study of beta chain features in type 1 diabetes. Expressed TCRB transcripts were sequenced after all isolated RNA was converted to cDNA. Here immunoSEQ multiplex PCR was the method, and the copy in TCRdb shows in-frame clones only, minus some. The table lists 25,000 or so clones, roughly three quarters of them singletons, with approximately 2% in the top ten. The sequenced sample was Tregs from blood. The source of these receptors is a woman aged 40 to 50 in good health.

The rearrangement uses TRBV5-1 and TRBJ2-3, with unresolved D. The CDR3 runs 13 residues. The V gene's germline CDR1 is SGHRS and CDR2 YFSETQ. The germline V and J ends were trimmed by 1 base and 5 bases, with 8 bases remaining between them. The CDR3 here is CASSLLLEDTQYF. DNA of the CDR3: TGCGCCAGCAGCTTGTTGTTAGAAGATACGCAGTATTTT.

J is TRBJ2-1 and V is TRBV9; tentatively, D is TRBD2 (5 bases). Germline-derived CDR1 and CDR2 are SGDLS and YYNGEE. The CDR3 covers 14 residues. Trimming removed 6 bases at V and 0 bases at J, with 10 bases between. The CDR3 DNA follows: TGTGCCAGCAACGTCCGGGGCTCCTACAATGAGCAGTTCTTC. Translated: CASNVRGSYNEQFF.

The genes are TRBV6-5 and TRBJ2-3, with 8 bases matching TRBD1. Per the germline V gene, CDR1 is MNHEY and CDR2 is SVGAGI. With V trimmed by 2 bases and J by 0 bases, 1 base remained unmatched. The CDR3 has 15 amino acids. The CDR3 DNA reads as TGTGCCAGCAGTTACCGGGACAGGAGCACAGATACGCAGTATTTT. As protein: CASSYRDRSTDTQYF.

The rearrangement uses TRBV5-1 and TRBJ2-1, with a weak D call TRBD2 (6 bases). Germline values: CDR1 SGHRS, CDR2 YFSETQ. With 5 bases removed from V and 10 bases from J, the gap between germline ends came to 19 bases. This CDR3 contains 14 residues. In DNA, the CDR3 is TGCGCCAGCAGGGTAGCGGTCCTTGGCGGGGAGCAGTTCTTC. As protein: CASRVAVLGGEQFF.

This chain links TRBV6-4 with TRBJ1-1, with 7 bases lining up with TRBD1. Germline loops: CDR1 MRHNA, CDR2 SNTAGT. This CDR3 has 17 residues. After removal of 1 base from V and 0 bases from J, the junction contained 8 bases not matched to a gene. This CDR3 is CASSDWDSQPMNTEAFF. CDR3 bases: TGTGCCAGCAGTGACTGGGACAGCCAGCCCATGAACACTGAAGCTTTCTTT.

The chain links TRBV19 to TRBJ1-1; D not resolved. V was cut by 6 bases and J by 0 bases, with 11 bases left in between. Germline V gives CDR1 LNHDA, CDR2 SQIVND (reference sequence). The CDR3 totals 14 residues. The CDR3 sequence: CASSPRVLNTEAFF. As DNA, the CDR3 is TGTGCCAGTAGCCCTCGGGTGTTGAACACTGAAGCTTTCTTT.

This clone has just a few counts. V usage is TRBV29-1 and J usage is TRBJ2-7; 12 bases align to TRBD2. This CDR3 is built from 14 residues. J lost 6 bases, V lost 5 bases, and 8 bases had no gene match. Germline V gene lookup returns CDR1 SQVTM and CDR2 ANQGSEA. DNA of the CDR3: TGCAGCGTTAAACTAGCGGGGGGCCCTTCCGAGCAGTACTTC. Its protein product is CSVKLAGGPSEQYF.

The chain employs TRBV18 and TRBJ2-5; maybe TRBD2 (6 bases). The length of the CDR3 is 13 residues. Germline CDR1 is KGHSH and CDR2 is LQKENI. Trimming pared 2 bases from V and 4 bases from J, leaving 8 bases between. DNA of the CDR3: TGTGCCAGCTCACCATGGAGGGGAGAGACCCAGTACTTC. Its protein product is CASSPWRGETQYF.

V and J are TRBV15 and TRBJ2-5, with 7 nucleotides matching TRBD2. V dropped 0 bases and J dropped 5; count of bases not matched to a gene: 12. The CDR3 contains 17 residues. Germline CDR1 LNHNV, CDR2 YYDKDF (reference sequence). CDR3 sequence: CATSRDQGASGTETQYF. CDR3 DNA: TGTGCCACCAGCAGAGACCAGGGCGCTAGCGGAACGGAGACCCAGTACTTC.

The chain uses TRBV29-1 and TRBJ2-2, with 7 positions matching TRBD1. The V gene's germline CDR1 is SQVTM and CDR2 ANQGSEA. Germline trimming cut 7 bases from V and 6 bases from J; bases unmatched to any gene: 8. The CDR3 extends over 13 amino acids. For the CDR3, the DNA is TGCAGCGGCAGGGGGACCTTGGCCGGGGAGCTGTTTTTT. As protein: CSGRGTLAGELFF.

There are a few counts of this clone. The chain combines TRBV19 with TRBJ1-4; TRBD1 might be the D (6 bases). The CDR3 is 15 residues long. Per the germline V gene, CDR1 is LNHDA and CDR2 is SQIVND (reference sequence). V was shortened by 3 bases and J by 5 bases, with 13 bases between the two germline ends. CDR3 nucleotides: TGTGCCAGTAGTATTGGAGGACAGTTAAATGAAAAACTGTTTTTT. Its translation: CASSIGGQLNEKLFF.

The chain has TRBV7-2 and TRBJ2-5; possibly TRBD2 for D (6 bases). V was shortened by 0 bases and J by 2 bases, with 7 bases between the two germline ends. CDR3 size: 14 residues. Germline lookup yields CDR1 SGHTA and CDR2 FQGNSA. The CDR3 here is CASSLARGQETQYF. In nucleotides, the CDR3 is TGTGCCAGCAGCTTAGCGCGGGGTCAAGAGACCCAGTACTTC.